Shown below are 17 T cell receptor beta chains from a single sample sequenced in a study of T cells in Graves' hyperthyroidism and ophthalmopathy. Researchers took RNA transcripts and amplified the TCR beta CDR3 regions from them. Using the HTBI primer set, a first-round RT-PCR was run on the TCR CDR3. TCRdb re-analysed the multiplex PCR reads in MiXCR, keeping a single row per CDR3 protein. Of approximately 870,000 distinct CDR3 sequences listed, 38% are singletons. Sample: blood. These receptor sequences come from a man aged 18 to 30 with Graves' hyperthyroidism.

The chain employs TRBV12-3 or TRBV12-4 and TRBJ2-7, with D hard to call. The ends were cut back, 4 bases at V and 4 bases at J, with 14 bases in the middle. CDR3 size: 14 residues. CDR3 in amino acids: CASSYSARFYEQYF. The CDR3 region has the DNA TGTGCCAGCAGTTACTCGGCCAGGTTTTACGAGCAGTACTTC.

The chain has TRBV9 and TRBJ1-4; possible D gene TRBD1, 6 bases. The CDR3 is made up of 14 amino acids. In germline, CDR1 is SGDLS, CDR2 YYNGEE. The ends were cut back, 3 bases at V and 7 bases at J, with 13 bases in the middle. The CDR3 loop reads CASSGEGGAEKLFF. Here the CDR3 DNA reads TGTGCCAGCAGCGGAGAGGGGGGCGCTGAAAAACTGTTTTTT.

This clonotype was seen at least ten times. The chain is built from TRBV7-9 and TRBJ2-7; TRBD2 matches 12 bases. Germline trimming cut 1 base from V and 4 bases from J; bases unmatched to any gene: 2. Germline V CDR1 and CDR2: SEHNR, FQNEAQ (reference sequence). The CDR3 is 15 amino acids. The CDR3 sequence is CASSLGLAGVYEQYF. The DNA of the CDR3 is TGTGCCAGCAGCTTAGGACTAGCGGGAGTGTACGAGCAGTACTTC.

This clonotype was seen ten or more times. V and J are TRBV20-1 and TRBJ1-2; no firm D call. In germline, CDR1 is DFQATT, CDR2 SNEGSKA (reference sequence). The CDR3 sequence is 11 residues long. Trimming removed 6 bases from V and 4 bases from J, with 9 bases in between. The CDR3 loop reads CSALIGYGYTF. In DNA form, the CDR3 reads TGCAGTGCGCTAATCGGCTATGGCTACACCTTC.

Turning to this clonotype: With a much larger clone just one base away, this may be a read error. The chain is built from TRBV7-2 and TRBJ1-5; D call uncertain. Per germline, CDR1 SGHTA and CDR2 FQGNSA. V was clipped by 5 bases and J by 6 bases, with 11 bases between them. The CDR3 runs 13 residues. The DNA of the CDR3 is TGTGCCAGCAGCCCGCTGGATGCTCAGCCCCAGCATTTT. Translation gives CASSPLDAQPQHF.

This clonotype was seen more than once but under ten times. The V gene is TRBV7-2, the J gene TRBJ1-3; D unclear. CDR1 is SGHTA, CDR2 FQGNSA, per germline. The CDR3 is 14 amino acids. The V end lost 5 bases, the J end lost 1 base, and 9 bases lay between the germline ends. The CDR3 loop reads CASSHALSGNTIYF. CDR3 nucleotides: TGTGCCAGCAGCCACGCGCTTTCTGGAAACACCATATATTTT.

This clonotype was seen many times. The chain combines TRBV10-1 with TRBJ1-5; 8 positions match TRBD1. From germline, CDR1 is WNHNN and CDR2 SYGVQD (reference sequence). The ends lost 2 bases at V and 6 bases at J; junction bases unmatched: 9. The CDR3 is made up of 16 amino acids. CDR3 protein: CASSETKDRAGQPQHF. The DNA for the CDR3 is TGCGCCAGCAGTGAGACGAAGGACAGGGCCGGTCAGCCCCAGCATTTT.

This clonotype was seen more than once but under ten times. An end of the junction differs from the germline gene, which may be a read error. The chain links TRBV9 to TRBJ1-2; TRBD1 matches at 9 bases. The CDR3 extends over 15 amino acids. The V gene's germline CDR1 is SGDLS and CDR2 YYNGEE. Here the CDR3 DNA reads TGCGCCAGCAGCGAAATCGGGACAGGGTATGATGGCTACACCTTC. This codes for CASSEIGTGYDGYTF.

The V call is TRBV19, the J call TRBJ2-2; no clear D. This CDR3 spans 14 amino acids. Trimming removed 3 bases from V and 9 bases from J, with 14 bases in between. Germline V lookup: CDR1 LNHDA, CDR2 SQIVND (reference sequence). CDR3 residues: CASSMGDGYRELFF. The CDR3 nucleotides are TGTGCCAGTAGTATGGGTGATGGGTACCGGGAGCTGTTTTTT.

This clonotype has at least ten counts. The CDR3 DNA sequence: TGTGCCAGCTTAGGGGGCTCCTACGAGCAGTACTTC. Translated: CASLGGSYEQYF. The chain links TRBV2 to TRBJ2-7, with D possibly being TRBD1 (6 bases). The V end lost 8 bases, the J end lost 0 bases, and 8 bases lay between the germline ends. The CDR3 is 12 amino acids. Germline V gene data show CDR1 as SNHLY and CDR2 as FYNNEI.

V gene TRBV12-3 or TRBV12-4 combines with J gene TRBJ1-4; D call uncertain. The CDR3 consists of 13 residues. With 4 bases removed from V and 8 bases from J, the gap between germline ends came to 11 bases. The CDR3 is CASSYTEEEKLFF. CDR3 nucleotides: TGTGCCAGCAGTTACACAGAGGAAGAAAAACTGTTTTTT.

The sample holds many counts of this clonotype. The gene calls are TRBV20-1 and TRBJ1-1, with 7 nucleotides matching TRBD1. V shed 6 bases and J 6 bases; nucleotides not matched to a gene: 10. This CDR3 is 13 amino acids long. Germline V lookup: CDR1 DFQATT, CDR2 SNEGSKA (reference sequence). CDR3: CSALQGLWAEAFF. CDR3 nucleotides: TGCAGTGCCCTACAGGGGCTTTGGGCTGAAGCTTTCTTT.

This clonotype was seen ten or more times. V gene TRBV2 combines with J gene TRBJ1-1; D possibly corresponds to TRBD1 (5 bases). This CDR3 spans 13 amino acids. Germline V lookup: CDR1 SNHLY, CDR2 FYNNEI. V was shortened by 6 bases and J by 7 bases, with 15 bases between the two germline ends. CDR3 in amino acids: CASSPGVDNEAFF. The CDR3 bases are TGTGCCAGCAGCCCGGGGGTTGACAATGAAGCTTTCTTT.

This chain links TRBV20-1 with TRBJ1-5, with 11 bases lining up with TRBD1. V gave up 6 bases and J gave up 4 bases; unmatched junction bases: 8. Per the germline V gene, CDR1 is DFQATT and CDR2 is SNEGSKA (reference sequence). This CDR3 is built from 15 residues. Written as DNA, the CDR3 is TGCAGTGCGCCCCGGACAGGGGGCGAAAATCAGCCCCAGCATTTT. Amino acids: CSAPRTGGENQPQHF.

A remark on this clonotype: It may be a read error: a sequence one base away is much more abundant. The chain joins TRBV25-1 to TRBJ2-7; TRBD1 or TRBD2 may be the D gene (6 bases each). The CDR3 is 13 residues long. Trimming took off 8 bases at V and 9 bases at J, with 20 bases between the two ends. Germline values: CDR1 MGHDK, CDR2 SYGVNS. CDR3 region: CASAEQGGRGQYF. CDR3 nucleotides: TGTGCCAGCGCCGAACAGGGAGGCCGCGGGCAGTACTTC.

This clonotype has at least ten counts. The chain is built from TRBV10-3 and TRBJ1-6; maybe TRBD1 (5 bases). Between the trimmed V and J ends, which lost 0 bases and 6 bases, there was a span of 18 bases. CDR1 and CDR2 from the germline V gene are ENHRY and SYGVKD. The CDR3 is 18 amino acids. CDR3 amino acids: CAISESNIQGELNSPLHF. DNA of the CDR3: TGTGCCATCAGTGAGTCGAATATTCAGGGAGAACTTAATTCACCCCTCCACTTT.

DNA for the CDR3: TGTGCCATCAGTGCTACCCCGGGGGGGGGGCAGAACTATGGCTACACCTTC. Translating it yields CAISATPGGGQNYGYTF. The chain joins TRBV10-3 to TRBJ1-2; weak D call: TRBD1 (6 bases). The CDR3 has 17 amino acids. Trimming removed 4 bases at V and 2 bases at J, with 20 bases between. Germline V CDR1 and CDR2: ENHRY, SYGVKD.